Listed below are T cell receptor beta chains from one sample, sequenced in a study of T cells in localized non-small cell lung cancer. Method: immunoSEQ multiplex PCR; TCRdb's copy keeps in-frame clones and lacks some. Of 35,000 to 45,000 clones in the sample, 70% to 80% were seen once. The sample was PBMCs, taken before any cancer treatment. Receptors were obtained from a woman between 35 and 75 years old with stage II squamous cell lung carcinoma. CDR3s include the opening cysteine and the closing phenylalanine or tryptophan. The D gene is left open where the match is weak. Some rows mark clone size as missing; the rest say once, few, many or name a class of expanded clone.

J: TRBJ2-1
V: TRBV27
size: once
D: .
CDR3: CASTPSRGRRNEQFF
DNA: TGTGCCAGCACCCCATCTCGAGGGAGGAGAAATGAGCAGTTCTTC

J: TRBJ1-1
V: TRBV7-9
size: .
D: .
CDR3: CASSLDLDAFF
DNA: TGTGCCAGCAGCTTAGATCTCGATGCTTTCTTT

J: TRBJ1-1
V: TRBV19
size: .
D: .
CDR3: CASRIRENTEAFF
DNA: TGTGCCAGTAGGATACGAGAAAACACTGAAGCTTTCTTT

J: TRBJ2-3
V: TRBV6-5
size: .
D: .
CDR3: CASSLGMDADTQYF
DNA: TGTGCCAGCAGTTTAGGGATGGACGCAGATACGCAGTATTTT

J: TRBJ2-1
V: TRBV6-5
size: .
D: .
CDR3: CASSRRAGRQFF
DNA: TGTGCCAGCAGCCGCAGGGCAGGGAGGCAGTTCTTC

J: TRBJ2-2
V: TRBV6-5
size: once
D: .
CDR3: CASSYSRTAATGELFF
DNA: TGTGCCAGCAGTTACTCCAGGACAGCAGCCACCGGGGAGCTGTTTTTT

J: TRBJ1-5
V: TRBV7-6
size: once
D: TRBD1
CDR3: CASSLGSGTGVGNQPQHF
DNA: TGTGCCAGCAGCTTAGGCTCCGGGACAGGAGTTGGTAATCAGCCCCAGCATTTT

J: TRBJ2-5
V: TRBV5-8
size: .
D: .
CDR3: CASSFSHGETQYF
DNA: TGTGCCAGCAGCTTCTCGCACGGAGAGACCCAGTACTTC

J: TRBJ2-3
V: TRBV7-9
size: .
D: TRBD2
CDR3: CASSPRWGTSGNTDTQYF
DNA: TGTGCCAGCAGCCCTCGATGGGGGACTAGCGGGAACACAGATACGCAGTATTTT

J: TRBJ1-3
V: TRBV11-1
size: .
D: .
CDR3: CASSSTLEESIYF
DNA: TGTGCCAGCAGCTCAACTCTGGAAGAGTCCATATATTTT

J: TRBJ2-1
V: TRBV5-1
size: .
D: TRBD2
CDR3: CASSLSDRREVGDEQFF
DNA: TGCGCCAGCAGCTTGTCAGATCGGCGGGAGGTCGGGGATGAGCAGTTCTTC

J: TRBJ2-5
V: TRBV6-5
size: once
D: .
CDR3: CASSYRGDYPPTQYF
DNA: TGTGCCAGCAGTTACAGGGGGGACTACCCTCCGACCCAGTACTTC

J: TRBJ2-5
V: TRBV5-4
size: .
D: .
CDR3: CASSQQGGETQYF
DNA: TGTGCCAGCAGCCAACAGGGTGGAGAGACCCAGTACTTC

J: TRBJ2-3
V: TRBV7-8
size: .
D: .
CDR3: CASSLAGRGPGVDTQYF
DNA: TGTGCCAGCAGCTTAGCGGGCAGGGGCCCCGGAGTGGATACGCAGTATTTT

J: TRBJ2-5
V: TRBV5-1
size: .
D: .
CDR3: CASSLVGRSEETQYF
DNA: TGCGCCAGCAGCTTGGTAGGCCGGAGCGAGGAGACCCAGTACTTC

J: TRBJ1-1
V: TRBV7-6
size: .
D: .
CDR3: CASSLGSPGTEAFF
DNA: TGTGCCAGCAGCTTAGGGTCCCCAGGCACTGAAGCTTTCTTT

J: TRBJ2-1
V: TRBV25-1
size: .
D: .
CDR3: CASGTYNEQFF
DNA: TGTGCCAGCGGGACCTACAATGAGCAGTTCTTC

J: TRBJ1-1
V: TRBV5-6
size: .
D: .
CDR3: CASSPIGGATEAFF
DNA: TGTGCCAGCAGCCCGATAGGGGGGGCGACTGAAGCTTTCTTT

J: TRBJ2-2
V: TRBV7-6
size: .
D: TRBD1
CDR3: CASSLVFGGQGELFF
DNA: TGTGCCAGCAGCTTAGTGTTCGGGGGACAGGGCGAGCTGTTTTTT

J: TRBJ2-5
V: TRBV11-2
size: .
D: TRBD1
CDR3: CASSYGTGQETQYF
DNA: TGTGCCAGCAGTTACGGGACAGGCCAAGAGACCCAGTACTTC

J: TRBJ2-5
V: TRBV6-5
size: few
D: .
CDR3: CASSQTTGFQETQYF
DNA: TGTGCCAGCAGTCAGACTACAGGGTTCCAAGAGACCCAGTACTTC

J: TRBJ1-6
V: TRBV19
size: .
D: .
CDR3: CASSMGGGSPLHF
DNA: TGTGCCAGTAGTATGGGGGGGGGATCACCCCTCCACTTT

J: TRBJ1-4
V: TRBV28
size: .
D: .
CDR3: CASSFPQTRLFF
DNA: TGTGCCAGCAGTTTCCCTCAGACAAGACTGTTTTTT

J: TRBJ2-4
V: TRBV5-4
size: .
D: TRBD2
CDR3: CASSAGLAGAIPGVQYF
DNA: TGTGCCAGCAGCGCCGGACTAGCGGGGGCTATACCAGGGGTTCAGTACTTC

J: TRBJ1-3
V: TRBV19
size: .
D: TRBD1
CDR3: CASSPDRSSGNTIYF
DNA: TGTGCCAGTAGTCCGGACAGGAGCTCTGGAAACACCATATATTTT

J: TRBJ2-5
V: TRBV4-2
size: .
D: .
CDR3: CASSQDLNYETQYF
DNA: TGTGCCAGCAGCCAAGATCTCAATTATGAGACCCAGTACTTC

J: TRBJ1-3
V: TRBV21-1
size: .
D: .
CDR3: CASSQREGAGNTIYF
DNA: TGTGCCAGCAGTCAGCGGGAGGGGGCTGGAAACACCATATATTTT

J: TRBJ2-2
V: TRBV19
size: .
D: .
CDR3: CASSLMVTGDTGELFF
DNA: TGTGCCAGTAGTCTCATGGTGACTGGGGACACCGGGGAGCTGTTTTTT

J: TRBJ1-6
V: TRBV10-2
size: .
D: .
CDR3: CASSFGGDNSPLHF
DNA: TGCGCCAGCAGTTTCGGGGGGGATAATTCACCCCTCCACTTT

J: TRBJ2-1
V: TRBV7-2
size: .
D: .
CDR3: CASSLGLANNEQFF
DNA: TGTGCCAGCAGCTTAGGTCTGGCGAACAATGAGCAGTTCTTC

J: TRBJ1-5
V: TRBV6-1
size: .
D: .
CDR3: CASSEGGFQPQHF
DNA: TGTGCCAGCAGTGAAGGGGGCTTTCAGCCCCAGCATTTT

J: TRBJ2-5
V: TRBV5-1
size: .
D: TRBD2
CDR3: CASSFLGTSGETQYF
DNA: TGCGCCAGCAGCTTTCTTGGGACTAGCGGGGAGACCCAGTACTTC

J: TRBJ2-7
V: TRBV28
size: .
D: .
CDR3: CASSPPQGTWEQYF
DNA: TGTGCCAGCAGTCCCCCCCAGGGGACGTGGGAGCAGTACTTC

J: TRBJ2-5
V: TRBV5-5
size: .
D: TRBD1
CDR3: CASSGDRQETQYF
DNA: TGTGCCAGCAGCGGGGACAGACAAGAGACCCAGTACTTC